This T cell receptor beta chain appears in the sequencing data of a study of OX40 agonist ivuxolimab in advanced cancers. Study-wide background: It was permissible to have had prior anti-PD-1, anti-PD-L1 or anti-CTLA-4 therapy, and around 43% had some.

With 4 bases removed from V and 0 bases from J, the gap between germline ends came to 17 bases. This CDR3 spans 16 amino acids. Germline assignment: CDR1 SGHNT and CDR2 YYREEE (reference sequence). The protocol was immunoSEQ multiplex PCR, while the TCRdb copy is restricted to in-frame clones and leaves out a portion. The profile shows about 60,000 clones, about 90% of them singletons. This receptor was taken from an adult with an advanced solid tumor such as melanoma, head and neck, liver or kidney cancer. Here the sequenced sample was CD4+ or CD8+ T cells sorted from blood, taken in a trial of the OX40 agonist ivuxolimab. The chain combines TRBV5-4 with TRBJ2-7; D not resolved. CDR3 amino acids: CASSKGIGESSYEQYF. For the CDR3, the DNA is TGTGCCAGCAGCAAGGGCATTGGCGAAAGCTCCTACGAGCAGTACTTC.